Listed below are T cell receptor beta chains from one sample, sequenced in a study of response to subunit inactivated influenza vaccine. TCRdb analysed the RT-PCR reads with MiXCR anew, one entry per CDR3 protein. Here the sample spans about 160,000 distinct CDR3 sequences, about 11% being singletons. The source was CD8+ T cells sorted from PBMCs, collected about 23 months after vaccination. The receptors derive from a man aged 50 to 69 who received an inactivated influenza vaccine. Both conserved end residues are part of each CDR3. D genes are given only for firm matches. Some rows have no size entry. The others give once, few or many, or a class for an expanded clone.

D	V	J	size	DNA	CDR3
-	TRBV20-1	TRBJ2-7	-	TGCAGTGTCGCCCTTACAGGGTTGGCTGACTACGAGCAGTACTTC	CSVALTGLADYEQYF
-	TRBV20-1	TRBJ2-1	few	TGCAGTGCTACCCCCATAGCTGACTTTTCCTACAATGAGCAGTTCTTC	CSATPIADFSYNEQFF
TRBD2	TRBV13	TRBJ2-5	few	TGTGCCAGCAGCCCACCTAGCGGTACGGAGACCCAGTACTTC	CASSPPSGTETQYF
-	TRBV15	TRBJ2-5	few	TGTGCCACCAGCAGAGATAATTTAGGGGAAGGTGGAGAGACCCAGTACTTC	CATSRDNLGEGGETQYF
-	TRBV5-1	TRBJ2-1	many	TGCGCCAGCAGCTTGGTCAGGGGCAATGAGCAGTTCTTC	CASSLVRGNEQFF
-	TRBV4-3	TRBJ1-3	-	TGCGCCAGCAGCCAAGCTCGCCCCGGAAACACCATATATTTT	CASSQARPGNTIYF
-	TRBV7-8	TRBJ1-5	-	TGTGCCAGCAGCTTAGATGGGGAAATCGGACAGCCCCAGCATTTT	CASSLDGEIGQPQHF
-	TRBV7-9	TRBJ2-1	-	TGTGCCAGCAGCTTAGACTCTTACGATGAGCAGTTCTTC	CASSLDSYDEQFF
TRBD1	TRBV9	TRBJ2-7	few	TGTGCCAGCAGCGTAGGGGGACAGGGTTCCTACGAGCAGTACTTC	CASSVGGQGSYEQYF
-	TRBV6-5	TRBJ2-7	few	TGTGCCAGCAGTTACTCCGCCCCTGGGAGGGACAGGTTCCTCTACGAGCAGTACTTC	CASSYSAPGRDRFLYEQYF
-	TRBV5-1	TRBJ2-2	-	TGCGCCAGCAGCCCGGGGGGCGCCGGGGAGCTGTTTTTT	CASSPGGAGELFF
TRBD2	TRBV20-1	TRBJ2-1	-	TGCAGTGCTATCTCCGGGACTAGCGGGAAGAATGAGCAGTTCTTC	CSAISGTSGKNEQFF
-	TRBV6-5	TRBJ2-5	few	TGTGCCACCCGCTCTGGCCCCGAGACCCAGTACTTC	CATRSGPETQYF
-	TRBV9	TRBJ2-1	-	TGTGCCAGCAGCGTAACAATTGCGACTGAGGTCTACAATGAGCAGTTCTTC	CASSVTIATEVYNEQFF
-	TRBV24-1	TRBJ2-1	few	TGTGCCACCAGTGACCCCGGACAGACCCTCCGGTTGGATGAGCAGTTCTTC	CATSDPGQTLRLDEQFF
TRBD2	TRBV28	TRBJ2-2	-	TGTGCCAGCAGTGAAGTTGGTGGCGGGGAGGGGTACACCGGGGAGCTGTTTTTT	CASSEVGGGEGYTGELFF
TRBD2	TRBV9	TRBJ2-3	-	TGTGCCAGCAGCGCCGGGACTAGCGCTTTCGAGGATACGCAGTATTTT	CASSAGTSAFEDTQYF
-	TRBV9	TRBJ2-3	few	TGTGCCAGCAGCGTAGAGGCTGACTTCGATACGCAGTATTTT	CASSVEADFDTQYF
-	TRBV20-1	TRBJ2-1	-	TGCAGTGCCTCACTTCGCGAGCAGTTCTTC	CSASLREQFF